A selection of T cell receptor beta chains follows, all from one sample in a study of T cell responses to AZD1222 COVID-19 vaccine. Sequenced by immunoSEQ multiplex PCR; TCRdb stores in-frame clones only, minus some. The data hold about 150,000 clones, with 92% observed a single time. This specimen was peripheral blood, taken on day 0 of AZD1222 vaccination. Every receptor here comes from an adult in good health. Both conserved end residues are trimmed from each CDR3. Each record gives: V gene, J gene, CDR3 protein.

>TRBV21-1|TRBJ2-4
ASSKVLRGPLKNIQY
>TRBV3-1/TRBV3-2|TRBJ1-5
ASTLPPGQVAIKPQH
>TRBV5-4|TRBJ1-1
ASSFGVPNTEAF
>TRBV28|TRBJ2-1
ASRSTGYNEQF
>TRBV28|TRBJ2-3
ASSGGGAGSTDTQY
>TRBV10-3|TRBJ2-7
AISDWGVSYEQY
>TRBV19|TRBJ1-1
ASSLQGKNTEAF
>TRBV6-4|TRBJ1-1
ASRGTGGFTEAF
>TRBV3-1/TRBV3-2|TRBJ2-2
ASSIPGTYNTGELF
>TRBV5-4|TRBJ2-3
ASSLVGSSSTDTQY
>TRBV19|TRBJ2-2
ASSIGNKNTGELF
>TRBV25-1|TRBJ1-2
ASGDRGQSGGYT
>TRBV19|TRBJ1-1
ASSTSPRQGAGWLDTEAF
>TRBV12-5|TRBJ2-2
ASGFLAGSTGELF
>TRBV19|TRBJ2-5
ASSTGRGETQY
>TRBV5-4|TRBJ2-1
ASSTTDRPLNEQF
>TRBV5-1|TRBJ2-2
ASRGGGNTGELF
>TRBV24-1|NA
ATSAGTGTQY
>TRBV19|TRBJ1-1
ASREGFGEAF
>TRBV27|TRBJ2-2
ASRHWGNTGELF
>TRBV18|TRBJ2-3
ASSPAGVRETQY
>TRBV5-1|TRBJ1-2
ASSSKTGLGYGYT
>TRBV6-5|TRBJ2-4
ALKEAAGENIQY
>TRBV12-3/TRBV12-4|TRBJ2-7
ASSLAGTYEQY
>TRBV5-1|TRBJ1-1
ASSLGQAAGTEAF
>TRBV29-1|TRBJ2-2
SVAGTGGKGFGGELF
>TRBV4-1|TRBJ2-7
ASSQEPAADSYEQY
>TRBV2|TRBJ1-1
ATQTGTEAF